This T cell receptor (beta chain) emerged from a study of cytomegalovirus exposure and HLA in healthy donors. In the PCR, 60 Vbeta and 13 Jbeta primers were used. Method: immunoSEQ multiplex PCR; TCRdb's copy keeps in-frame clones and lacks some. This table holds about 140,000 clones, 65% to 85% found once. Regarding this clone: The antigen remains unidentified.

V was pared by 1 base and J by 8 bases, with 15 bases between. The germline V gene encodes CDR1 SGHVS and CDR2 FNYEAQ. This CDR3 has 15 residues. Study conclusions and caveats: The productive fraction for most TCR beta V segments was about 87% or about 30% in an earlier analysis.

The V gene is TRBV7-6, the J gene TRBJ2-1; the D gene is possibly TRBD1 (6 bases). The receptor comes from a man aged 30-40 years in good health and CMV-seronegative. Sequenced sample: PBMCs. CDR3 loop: CASSLEGLGGHEQFF. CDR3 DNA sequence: TGTGCCAGCAGCTTAGAAGGCTTAGGGGGACATGAGCAGTTCTTC.